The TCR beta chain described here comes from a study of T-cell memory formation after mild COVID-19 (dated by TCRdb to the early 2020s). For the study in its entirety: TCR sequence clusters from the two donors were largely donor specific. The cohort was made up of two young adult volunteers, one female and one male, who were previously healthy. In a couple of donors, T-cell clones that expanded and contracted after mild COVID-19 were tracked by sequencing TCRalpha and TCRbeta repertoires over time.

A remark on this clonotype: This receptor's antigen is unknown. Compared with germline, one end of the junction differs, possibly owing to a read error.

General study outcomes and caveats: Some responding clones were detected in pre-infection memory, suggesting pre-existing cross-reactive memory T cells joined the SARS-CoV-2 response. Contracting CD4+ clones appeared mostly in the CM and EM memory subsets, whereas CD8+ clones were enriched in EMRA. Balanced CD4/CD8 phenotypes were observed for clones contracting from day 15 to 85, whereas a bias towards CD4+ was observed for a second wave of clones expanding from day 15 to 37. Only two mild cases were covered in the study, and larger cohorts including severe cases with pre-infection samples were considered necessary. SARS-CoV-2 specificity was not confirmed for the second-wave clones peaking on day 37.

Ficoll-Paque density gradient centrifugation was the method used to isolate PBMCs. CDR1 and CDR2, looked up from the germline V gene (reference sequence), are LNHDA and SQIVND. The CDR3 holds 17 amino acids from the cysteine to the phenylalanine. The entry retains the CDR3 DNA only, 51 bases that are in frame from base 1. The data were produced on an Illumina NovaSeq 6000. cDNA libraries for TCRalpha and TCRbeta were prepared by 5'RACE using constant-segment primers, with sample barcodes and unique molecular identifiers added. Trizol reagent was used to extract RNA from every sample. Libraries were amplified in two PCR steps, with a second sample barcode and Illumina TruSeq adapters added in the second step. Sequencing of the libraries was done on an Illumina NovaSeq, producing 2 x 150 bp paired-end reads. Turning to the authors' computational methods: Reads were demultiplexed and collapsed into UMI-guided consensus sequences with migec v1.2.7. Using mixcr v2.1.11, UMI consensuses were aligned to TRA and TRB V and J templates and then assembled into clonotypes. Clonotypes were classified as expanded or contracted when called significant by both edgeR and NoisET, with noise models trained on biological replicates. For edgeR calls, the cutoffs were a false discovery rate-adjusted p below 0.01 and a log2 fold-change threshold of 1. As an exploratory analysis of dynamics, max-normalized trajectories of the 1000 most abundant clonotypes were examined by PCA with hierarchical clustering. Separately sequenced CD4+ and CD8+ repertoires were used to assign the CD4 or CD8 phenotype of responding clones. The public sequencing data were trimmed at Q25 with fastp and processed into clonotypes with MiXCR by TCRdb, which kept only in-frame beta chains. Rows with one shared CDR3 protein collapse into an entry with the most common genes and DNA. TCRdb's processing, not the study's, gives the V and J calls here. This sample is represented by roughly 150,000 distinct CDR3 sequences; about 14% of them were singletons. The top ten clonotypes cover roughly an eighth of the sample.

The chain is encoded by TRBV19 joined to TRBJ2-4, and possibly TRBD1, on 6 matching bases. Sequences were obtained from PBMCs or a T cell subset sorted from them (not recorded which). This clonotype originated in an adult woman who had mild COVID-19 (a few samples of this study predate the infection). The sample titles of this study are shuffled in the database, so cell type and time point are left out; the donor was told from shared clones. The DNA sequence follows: TGTGCCAGTAGTATGGCAGGGGCGCGGCTAGCCAAAGACATTCAGTACTTC. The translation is CASSMAGARLAKDIQYF.